The clone carrying this T cell receptor beta chain showed up many times. The antigen remains unidentified. Coverage ceases 3 residues before the CDR3 finishes, and the germline J gene fills in the end. Repertoires were generated with immunoSEQ multiplex PCR, while TCRdb's copy carries only in-frame clones and drops some. The sample is made up of about 40,000 clones, none counted only once. Caucasian heritage predominated among both patients and controls. Donors gave about 5 to 9 ml heparinized peripheral whole blood. This entry belongs to a study of T cell clonality in common variable immunodeficiency. The study's findings and limits: Patient heterogeneity in the CVID cohort limited correlations between repertoire features and clinical complications. What drives increased CVID clonality needs T cell subpopulation sequencing.

The CDR3 runs to 14 residues. Trimming at V came to 5 bases and at J to 4 bases, leaving 6 bases not matched to a gene. CDR1 and CDR2 (germline): SGHAT, FQNNGV. Material: peripheral blood mononuclear cells. This clonotype was obtained from a person aged 18 to 69 in good health. The chain combines TRBV11-2 with TRBJ2-7; 9 nucleotides match TRBD2. The CDR3 reads CASSPPGLAYEQYF. The CDR3 bases that were read are TGTGCCAGCAGCCCCCCGGGACTAGCTTACGAG.